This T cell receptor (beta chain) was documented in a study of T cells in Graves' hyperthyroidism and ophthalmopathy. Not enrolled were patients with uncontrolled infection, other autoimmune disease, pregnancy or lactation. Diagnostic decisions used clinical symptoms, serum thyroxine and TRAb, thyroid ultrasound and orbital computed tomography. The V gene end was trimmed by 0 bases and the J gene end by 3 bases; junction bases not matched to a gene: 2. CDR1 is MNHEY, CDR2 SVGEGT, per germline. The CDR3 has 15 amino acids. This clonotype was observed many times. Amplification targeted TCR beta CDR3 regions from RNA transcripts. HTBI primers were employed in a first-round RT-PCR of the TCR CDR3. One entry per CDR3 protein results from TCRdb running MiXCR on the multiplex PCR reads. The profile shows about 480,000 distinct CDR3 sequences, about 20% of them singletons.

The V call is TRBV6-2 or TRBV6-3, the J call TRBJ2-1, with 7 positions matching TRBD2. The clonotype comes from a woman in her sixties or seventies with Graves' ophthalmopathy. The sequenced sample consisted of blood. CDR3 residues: CASSYSGGSYNEQFF. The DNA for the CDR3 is TGTGCCAGCAGTTACTCGGGCGGGAGCTACAATGAGCAGTTCTTC.